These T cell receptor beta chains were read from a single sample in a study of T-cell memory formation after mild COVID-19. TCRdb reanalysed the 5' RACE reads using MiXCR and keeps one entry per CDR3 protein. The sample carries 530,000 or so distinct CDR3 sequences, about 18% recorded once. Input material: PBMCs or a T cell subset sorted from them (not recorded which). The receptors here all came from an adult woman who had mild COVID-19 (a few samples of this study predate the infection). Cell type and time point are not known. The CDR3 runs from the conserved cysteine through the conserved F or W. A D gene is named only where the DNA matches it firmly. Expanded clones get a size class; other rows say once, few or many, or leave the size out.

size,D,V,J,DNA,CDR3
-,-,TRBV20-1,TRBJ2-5,TGCAGTGCTAGGATAGGGGGGCGGGGGACCCAGTACTTC,CSARIGGRGTQYF
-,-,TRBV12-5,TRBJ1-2,TGTGCTAGTGGTTTCTCTCAACAGGATAACTATGGCTACACCTTC,CASGFSQQDNYGYTF
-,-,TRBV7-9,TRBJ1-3,TGTGCCAGCAGCTTAGATGAGCCCCAGACTGGAAACACCATATATTTT,CASSLDEPQTGNTIYF
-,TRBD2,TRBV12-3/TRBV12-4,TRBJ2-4,TGTGCCAGCAGTCGCGGGGGGGGCGATATCATTCAGTACTTC,CASSRGGGDIIQYF
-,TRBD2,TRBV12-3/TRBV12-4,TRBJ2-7,TGTGCCAGCAGCGAAAGGGGGACTAGCCTCCCCGAGCAGTACTTC,CASSERGTSLPEQYF
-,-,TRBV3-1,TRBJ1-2,TGTGCCAGCAGCCAAGGGGAAGGGGTGTATGGCTACACCTTC,CASSQGEGVYGYTF
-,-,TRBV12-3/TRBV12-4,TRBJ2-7,TGTGCCAGCAGGCGGGACTCCTACGAGCAGTACTTC,CASRRDSYEQYF
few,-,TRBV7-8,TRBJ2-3,TGTGCCAGCAGCTTAGTGAGGGATACTAGCACAGATACGCAGTATTTT,CASSLVRDTSTDTQYF
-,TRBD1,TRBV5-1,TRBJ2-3,TGCGCCAGCAGCCCAGGACAGGGGGGCACAGATACGCAGTATTTT,CASSPGQGGTDTQYF
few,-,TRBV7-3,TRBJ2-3,TGTGCCAGCAGCTCCAGGCCGTCTCCCGCGGCAGATACGCAGTATTTT,CASSSRPSPAADTQYF
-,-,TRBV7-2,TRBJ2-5,TGTGCCAGCAGCTTAGGCATGGCAGAGACCCAGTACTTC,CASSLGMAETQYF
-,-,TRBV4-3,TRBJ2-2,TGCGCCAGCAGCCAAGCACCCGTTAGCGGCCTCAACACCGGGGAGCTGTTTTTT,CASSQAPVSGLNTGELFF
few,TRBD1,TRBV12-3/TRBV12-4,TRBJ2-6,TGTGCCAGCGTCCTGGGCAGGGGGATGACTGGGGCCAACGTCCTGACTTTC,CASVLGRGMTGANVLTF
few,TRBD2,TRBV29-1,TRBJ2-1,TGCAGCGTTGAGGGGACTAGCGGGAGTCCCAGCTCCTACAATGAGCAGTTCTTC,CSVEGTSGSPSSYNEQFF
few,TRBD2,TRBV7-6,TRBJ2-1,TGTGCCAGCAGCTTGGGACTAGCGACAAATTACAATGAGCAGTTCTTC,CASSLGLATNYNEQFF
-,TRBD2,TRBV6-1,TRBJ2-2,TGTGCCAGCAGTGTACTAGCGGGGGGCCTTCAGGGCACCGGGGAGCTGTTTTTT,CASSVLAGGLQGTGELFF
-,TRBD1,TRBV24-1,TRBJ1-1,TGTGCCACCAGTGATTGGACAGGGCAAGCTTTCTTT,CATSDWTGQAFF
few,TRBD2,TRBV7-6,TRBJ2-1,TGTGCCAGCAGCTTAAACACAATAGCGGGGGGTATTGGCAATGAGCAGTTCTTC,CASSLNTIAGGIGNEQFF
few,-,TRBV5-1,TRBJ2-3,TGCGCCAGCAGTTCGGGCCGGGGGCGGGAAGATACGCAGTATTTT,CASSSGRGREDTQYF
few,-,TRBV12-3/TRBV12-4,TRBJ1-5,TGTGCCAGCAGTTTAGCAGATTTCAATCAGCCCCAGCATTTT,CASSLADFNQPQHF
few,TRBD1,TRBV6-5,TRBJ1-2,TGTGCCAGCAGGCCCGACAGGGGGAAAACTACTAACTATGGCTACACCTTC,CASRPDRGKTTNYGYTF
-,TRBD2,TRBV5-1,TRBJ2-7,TGCGCCAGCAGCTTGTTACCGGCTAGCGGGAGGTACGAGCAGTACTTC,CASSLLPASGRYEQYF
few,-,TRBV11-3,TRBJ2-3,TGTGCCAGCAGAGACACTCCTGGAGATACGCAGTATTTT,CASRDTPGDTQYF
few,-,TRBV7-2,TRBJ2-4,TGTGCCAGCAGCTTAGCAGACATTCAGTACTTC,CASSLADIQYF
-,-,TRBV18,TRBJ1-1,TGTGCCACCTCGCCCGGACAAGGCACTGAAGCTTTCTTT,CATSPGQGTEAFF
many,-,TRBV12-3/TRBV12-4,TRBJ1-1,TGTGCCAGCAGCTTGACGGGGGGTGGCACTGAAGCTTTCTTT,CASSLTGGGTEAFF
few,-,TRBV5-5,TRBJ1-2,TGTGCCAGCAGCCGTCCGGGAGGGGTAAACTATGGCTACACCTTC,CASSRPGGVNYGYTF
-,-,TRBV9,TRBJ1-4,TGTGCCAGCAGCCCCGGATGGGGGTCGGGGGAAAAACTGTTTTTT,CASSPGWGSGEKLFF
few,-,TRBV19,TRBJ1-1,TGTGCCAGTAATAAGCTTACGGGGACTGAAGCTTTCTTT,CASNKLTGTEAFF
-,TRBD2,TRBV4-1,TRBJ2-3,TGCGCCAGCAGCCAAGGGGCAGCGGGGGTTATGAATACGCAGTATTTT,CASSQGAAGVMNTQYF
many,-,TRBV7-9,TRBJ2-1,TGTGCCAGCAGCCAGGATCACAATGAGCAGTTCTTC,CASSQDHNEQFF
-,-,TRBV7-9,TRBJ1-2,TGTGCCAGCAGCTTAGTTTGGAGAGATGGCTACACCTTC,CASSLVWRDGYTF
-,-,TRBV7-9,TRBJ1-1,TGTGCCCCCAATTGGGGGAGTGAAGCTTTCTTT,CAPNWGSEAFF
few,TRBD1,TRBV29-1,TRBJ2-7,TGCAGCGGGGGGGACAGGGCCTTTCGAGAGCAGTACTTC,CSGGDRAFREQYF
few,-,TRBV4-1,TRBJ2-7,TGCGCCAGCAGCCAAGAGCCCAGGGGGGCCTCCTACGAGCAGTACTTC,CASSQEPRGASYEQYF
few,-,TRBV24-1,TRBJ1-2,TGTGCCACCAGTGAAGACAGTTACTATGGCTACACCTTC,CATSEDSYYGYTF
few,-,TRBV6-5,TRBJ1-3,TGTGCCAGCAGTTTTAAGGGTCATGGAAACACCATATATTTT,CASSFKGHGNTIYF
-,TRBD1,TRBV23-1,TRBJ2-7,TGCGCCAGCAGTCAATCTGTTAAGGGGGCGGACGAGCAGTACTTC,CASSQSVKGADEQYF
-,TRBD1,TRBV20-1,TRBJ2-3,TGCAGTGCTAGCGGGGCTGACAGGGGATGGGCAGATACGCAGTATTTT,CSASGADRGWADTQYF
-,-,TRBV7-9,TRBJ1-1,TGTGCCAGCAGTCTTCGGGGGGGACAGAACACTGAAGCTTTCTTT,CASSLRGGQNTEAFF
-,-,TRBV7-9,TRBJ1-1,TGTGCCACCTCGGACGGCATAAACACTGAAGCTTTCTTT,CATSDGINTEAFF
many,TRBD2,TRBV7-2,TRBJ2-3,TGTGCCAGCAGCTCCCTAGCGGGAATAGCAGATACGCAGTATTTT,CASSSLAGIADTQYF
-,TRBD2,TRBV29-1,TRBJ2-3,TGCAGCGTTGATTCCGGGACTAGTGTCGATACGCAGTATTTT,CSVDSGTSVDTQYF
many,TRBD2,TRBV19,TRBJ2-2,TGTGCCAGTATTCAAACGGGACTAGCGGGAGTCACCGGGGAGCTGTTTTTT,CASIQTGLAGVTGELFF
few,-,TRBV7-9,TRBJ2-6,TGTGCCAGTGGGGCGACTGGGGCCAACGTCCTGACTTTC,CASGATGANVLTF
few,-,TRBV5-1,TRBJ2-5,TGCGCCAGCAGCTTGGGGTGGGGCCTTCAAGAGACCCAGTACTTC,CASSLGWGLQETQYF
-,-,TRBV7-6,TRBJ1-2,TGTGCCAGCAGCTTATTCGGGGGCGACATTCATGGCTACACCTTC,CASSLFGGDIHGYTF
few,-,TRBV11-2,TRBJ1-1,TGTGCCAGCAGCGCGGAGGGAGGGGTGAACACTGAAGCTTTCTTT,CASSAEGGVNTEAFF
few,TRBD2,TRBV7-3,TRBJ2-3,TGTGCCAGCAGCTCGGGACTAGCGATCGGAACAGATACGCAGTATTTT,CASSSGLAIGTDTQYF
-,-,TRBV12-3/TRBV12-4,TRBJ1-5,TGTGCCAGCAGATGGACAGACAATCAGCCCCAGCATTTT,CASRWTDNQPQHF